This T cell receptor beta chain was sequenced for a study of beta chain features in type 1 diabetes. Sorted CD4+ subsets: naive, central memory, regulatory, stem cell-like memory (CD45RO/CCR7/CD25/CD127/CD95/CD27 panel). About this clone itself: The antigen remains undetermined.

Since all of the isolated RNA was reverse transcribed, expressed TCRB transcripts were what got sequenced. Method: immunoSEQ multiplex PCR; TCRdb's copy keeps in-frame clones and lacks some. Here the sample spans around 150,000 clones, roughly 63% being singletons. Whole-study results and caveats: Shorter TCRB CDR3s, moderately but significantly so, were found in Type 1 diabetes patients in all four CD4+ subsets. In comparison with healthy donors, patients had naive, central memory and Treg TCRB repertoires that appeared more similar.

This CDR3 region has 13 residues. Germline V gene sequence: CDR1 SQVTM, CDR2 ANQGSEA. Trimming removed 8 bases from V and 3 bases from J, with 16 bases in between. The receptor's source is a young man with type 1 diabetes. The chain links TRBV29-1 to TRBJ1-1, with D hard to call. Sequencing was carried out using naive CD4+ T cells from blood. The CDR3 DNA reads as TGCAGCCCTCGTACCTTTGGTCACACTGAAGCTTTCTTT. Translated: CSPRTFGHTEAFF.